Each of the 19 T cell receptor beta chains below was sequenced from the same sample in a study of CD4+ T cells in melanoma. Produced via immunoSEQ multiplex PCR; TCRdb's table is partial and in-frame only. The sample lists about 50,000 clones; approximately 92% were seen once. The specimen was peripheral blood. The receptors shown here come from a human donor with melanoma.

The chain links TRBV6-5 to TRBJ1-1, with D tentatively TRBD1 (5 bases). The CDR3 length is 14 residues. Trimming cost V 6 bases and J 7 bases, with 18 bases left between them. Germline-derived CDR1 and CDR2 are MNHEY and SVGAGI. This CDR3 is CASSNGGERGEAFF. In DNA, the CDR3 is TGTGCCAGCAGCAACGGGGGGGAACGTGGTGAAGCTTTCTTT.

This sequence joins TRBV19 and TRBJ2-3, with 7 bases that match TRBD2. Germline V CDR1 and CDR2: LNHDA, SQIVND (reference sequence). The V and J ends lost 3 bases and 8 bases, in that order; junction bases with no gene match: 8. CDR3 length equals 14 residues. The chain's CDR3 is CASSIAAGRGTQYF. DNA of the CDR3: TGTGCCAGTAGTATCGCAGCGGGGAGAGGTACGCAGTATTTT.

The chain joins TRBV13 to TRBJ1-1; tentative D call: TRBD1 (6 bases). The CDR3 has 14 amino acids. In germline, CDR1 is PRHDT, CDR2 FYEKMQ (reference sequence). Trimming removed 5 bases at V and 5 bases at J, with 15 bases between. The CDR3 DNA sequence: TGTGCCAGCAGCCAGGGGAGGGCGGTGACTGAAGCTTTCTTT. The encoded protein is CASSQGRAVTEAFF.

The genes are TRBV5-1 and TRBJ1-1; D remains ambiguous. The CDR3 contains 11 residues. Germline CDR1 is SGHRS and CDR2 is YFSETQ. V was pared by 3 bases and J by 5 bases, with 5 bases between. The CDR3 loop is CASSSSTEAFF. The CDR3 DNA follows: TGCGCCAGCAGCTCGAGTACTGAAGCTTTCTTT.

The V call is TRBV5-1, the J call TRBJ2-2; 7 nucleotides line up with TRBD1. CDR3 length: 17 residues. Germline loops: CDR1 SGHRS, CDR2 YFSETQ. The V segment lost 0 bases and the J segment 5 bases; nucleotides outside the gene matches: 10. The CDR3 DNA reads TGCGCCAGCAGCTTGGGACAGGGCAATTTAAATACCGGGGAGCTGTTTTTT. Translated, it gives CASSLGQGNLNTGELFF.

The chain carries TRBV30 and TRBJ2-3, with D maybe TRBD2 (5 bases). The CDR3 is made up of 14 amino acids. V lost 4 bases and J 5 bases, leaving 16 bases between the germline ends. Germline V gives CDR1 GTSNPN, CDR2 SVGIG (reference sequence). The CDR3 region is CAWKNKGVVDTQYF. In nucleotides, the CDR3 is TGTGCCTGGAAGAATAAGGGAGTGGTAGATACGCAGTATTTT. Drawing the rest from reference TRBV30 and TRBJ2-3, the complete variable domain is SQTIHQWPATLVQPVGSPLSLECTVEGTSNPNLYWYRQAAGRGLQLLFYSVGIGQISSEVPQNLSASRPQDRQFILSSKKLLLSDSGFYLCAWKNKGVVDTQYFGPGTRLTVL.

The chain employs TRBV9 and TRBJ2-1; 13 bases are a match to TRBD2. The CDR3 contains 17 residues. Trimming took 4 bases from V and 3 from J; bases not matched to a gene: 7. Germline CDR1 SGDLS, CDR2 YYNGEE. The CDR3 spells CASSPRTSGGLYNEQFF. The CDR3 DNA reads TGTGCCAGCAGCCCACGGACTAGCGGGGGACTCTACAATGAGCAGTTCTTC.

The chain joins TRBV19 to TRBJ2-3; a possible D gene is TRBD2 (6 bases). Looked up from germline, CDR1 is LNHDA and CDR2 is SQIVND (reference sequence). The V and J ends lost 4 bases and 2 bases respectively, with 10 bases between them. The CDR3 consists of 14 residues. The DNA of the CDR3 is TGTGCCAGTAGTACCAGGGACTTCACAGATACGCAGTATTTT. It specifies CASSTRDFTDTQYF.

The chain links TRBV15 to TRBJ1-5; D perhaps matches TRBD1 (5 bases). CDR3 size: 15 residues. Germline loops: CDR1 LNHNV, CDR2 YYDKDF (reference sequence). Trimming pared 4 bases from V and 2 bases from J, leaving 12 bases between. The CDR3 DNA reads as TGTGCCACCAGCAACCGGGGGGTTGGCAATCAGCCCCAGCATTTT. This encodes CATSNRGVGNQPQHF.

The chain recombines TRBV6-5 with TRBJ2-1; D uncertain. Trimming left V 2 bases short and J 5 bases short, with 13 bases between. The CDR3 has 15 residues. Per the germline V gene, CDR1 is MNHEY and CDR2 is SVGAGI. CDR3 loop: CASSYEGLVNNEQFF. The CDR3 DNA reads TGTGCCAGCAGTTACGAAGGGCTGGTAAACAATGAGCAGTTCTTC.

This chain uses TRBV2 with TRBJ1-6; no clear D. The CDR3 is 14 amino acids. Trimming took off 4 bases at V and 5 bases at J, with 9 bases between the two ends. The germline V gene has CDR1 SNHLY and CDR2 FYNNEI. In DNA, the CDR3 is TGTGCCAGCAGTGGACGGGAGAATAATTCACCCCTCCACTTT. Translating gives CASSGRENNSPLHF.

The rearrangement uses TRBV28 and TRBJ2-7; D unclear. This CDR3 has 12 residues. Germline V gives CDR1 MDHEN, CDR2 SYDVKM. V was cut by 3 bases and J by 9 bases, with 12 bases left in between. CDR3 protein: CASSLGKGGQYF. CDR3 DNA: TGTGCCAGCAGTTTGGGAAAGGGCGGGCAGTACTTC.

This sequence joins TRBV10-2 and TRBJ1-3, with D perhaps matching TRBD1 (5 bases). The CDR3 consists of 11 residues. Germline V CDR1 and CDR2: WSHSY, SAAADI. Trimming took 4 bases from V and 9 from J, leaving 7 bases between them. CDR3 sequence: CASSGGGTIYF. The CDR3 DNA reads TGCGCCAGCAGTGGGGGGGGCACCATATATTTT.

The gene calls are TRBV5-1 and TRBJ1-2; D uncertain. V was trimmed by 2 bases and J by 7 bases, leaving 15 bases between them. CDR1 and CDR2 from the germline V gene are SGHRS and YFSETQ. There are 14 residues in the CDR3. The CDR3, as DNA: TGCGCCAGCAGCTTAATTCCAGCGAATCGTGGCTACACCTTC. It encodes CASSLIPANRGYTF.

In its sample, this clone was seen once. CDR3 amino acids: CAINREGESTDTQYF. Written as DNA, the CDR3 is TGTGCCATAAACCGTGAGGGGGAAAGCACAGATACGCAGTATTTT. The V gene is TRBV10-3, the J gene TRBJ2-3; perhaps TRBD1 as D (6 bases). The CDR3 is 15 residues long. V was cut by 9 bases and J by 0 bases, with 16 bases left in between. Germline loops: CDR1 ENHRY, CDR2 SYGVKD.

The chain employs TRBV5-1 and TRBJ1-5, with D unresolved. The germline CDR1 and CDR2 sequences are SGHRS and YFSETQ. Between the trimmed V and J ends, which lost 0 bases and 1 base, there was a span of 8 bases. The CDR3 sequence is 15 residues long. CDR3 nucleotide sequence: TGCGCCAGCAGCTTGGAGGGTTGGAGCAATCAGCCCCAGCATTTT. This sequence encodes CASSLEGWSNQPQHF.

This chain connects TRBV5-1 to TRBJ1-1; D gene uncertain. Germline V gene sequence: CDR1 SGHRS, CDR2 YFSETQ. This CDR3 comprises 14 residues. V shed 3 bases and J shed 4 bases, with 13 bases lying between them. The CDR3 DNA is TGCGCCAGCAGCTCGGGTCACGCGGGCACTGAAGCTTTCTTT. It encodes CASSSGHAGTEAFF.

The V gene is TRBV7-9, the J gene TRBJ2-1; 9 nucleotides match TRBD2. Germline V CDR1 and CDR2: SEHNR, FQNEAQ (reference sequence). V was clipped by 1 base and J by 3 bases; unmatched bases: 7. CDR3 length: 17 amino acids. The CDR3, as DNA: TGTGCCAGCAGCTTAGGGGTTGCGGGGGGGCTCTACAATGAGCAGTTCTTC. Its translation is CASSLGVAGGLYNEQFF.

The chain has TRBV9 and TRBJ2-5; no definite D call. CDR3 length: 13 residues. CDR1 is SGDLS and CDR2 is YYNGEE in the germline V gene. V shed 1 base and J shed 1 base, with 5 bases lying between them. DNA for the CDR3: TGTGCCAGCAGCGTACGCAGCCAAGAGACCCAGTACTTC. It translates to CASSVRSQETQYF.